This T cell receptor beta chain was sequenced in a study of blood T cells in healthy people across ages. Study as a whole: Roughly one uniquely barcoded beta molecule per two T cells was captured.

Germline loops: CDR1 SGHTA, CDR2 FQGNSA. This CDR3 has 11 residues. V shed 3 bases and J shed 5 bases, with 5 bases lying between them. Through a sample-barcoded 5' primer and a J-beta primer mix, a second PCR was run for 7 to 11 cycles. A single record per CDR3 protein comes from TCRdb applying MiXCR to the 5' RACE reads. The sample has 600,000 or so distinct CDR3 sequences; under 55% are singletons. In this sample, this clonotype turned up a few times. This sequence joins TRBV7-2 and TRBJ2-7; D is ambiguous. Sequencing was performed on blood. The receptor comes from a man at least 80 years old in good health. The CDR3 sequence is CASSFAHEQYF. In nucleotides, the CDR3 is TGTGCCAGCAGCTTCGCACACGAGCAGTACTTC.